The 31 T cell receptor beta chains below come from one sample, sequenced in a study of cytomegalovirus exposure and HLA in healthy donors. Sequencing was performed with immunoSEQ multiplex PCR; in TCRdb, only in-frame clones are kept and a portion is missing. Of fewer than 200,000 clones listed, approximately 89% are singletons. The sample comprised PBMCs. Receptors originate from a man between 18 and 29 years old in good health and CMV-seropositive.

V usage is TRBV28 and J usage is TRBJ1-3; 7 positions match TRBD1. V was clipped by 4 bases and J by 10 bases; unmatched bases: 10. The CDR3 is 14 residues long. Per the germline V gene, CDR1 is MDHEN and CDR2 is SYDVKM. The CDR3 region has the DNA TGTGCCAGCAGTTCCGGGACAGAGTATCGAACCATATATTTT. This sequence encodes CASSSGTEYRTIYF.

This chain uses TRBV27 with TRBJ2-3, with 11 bases matching TRBD1. This CDR3 is built from 14 residues. V was pared by 5 bases and J by 4 bases, with 2 bases of the junction left unmatched. Germline values: CDR1 MNHEY, CDR2 SMNVEV (reference sequence). CDR3 in amino acids: CASSKGQGADTQYF. CDR3 DNA: TGTGCCAGCAGTAAGGGACAGGGGGCAGATACGCAGTATTTT.

V usage is TRBV25-1 and J usage is TRBJ1-2; tentative D call: TRBD1 (6 bases). Trimming cost V 6 bases and J 8 bases, with 22 bases left between them. CDR3 length: 15 residues. Germline CDR1 and CDR2: MGHDK and SYGVNS. The CDR3 is CASSPTGGALRGYTF. The CDR3 bases are TGTGCCAGCAGCCCAACGGGGGGGGCCTTAAGGGGCTACACCTTC.

In its sample, this clone was seen once. This sequence joins TRBV4-1 and TRBJ2-3, with D hard to call. The CDR3 consists of 10 residues. Per germline, CDR1 MGHRA and CDR2 YSYEKL. CDR3: CPHYPRVGYF. The CDR3 coding sequence is TGCCCACATTACCCCCGGGTGGGGTATTTT.

The chain combines TRBV11-3 with TRBJ2-1; 13 bases line up with TRBD2. Per the germline V gene, CDR1 is SGHNT and CDR2 is YENEEA. V lost 3 bases and J lost 5; bases outside the gene matches: 1. The CDR3 spans 15 residues. CDR3 DNA sequence: TGTGCCAGCAGCTTGACTAGCGGGAGGAACAATGAGCAGTTCTTC. Translating gives CASSLTSGRNNEQFF.

V gene TRBV5-4 combines with J gene TRBJ1-2; TRBD1 agrees at 8 bases. The CDR3 extends over 15 amino acids. Trimming cost V 0 bases and J 3 bases; bases outside gene matches: 4. The germline gives CDR1 SGHNT, CDR2 YYREEE (reference sequence). CDR3 coding DNA: TGTGCCAGCAGCTTGGAGGACAGGGTCTACTATGGCTACACCTTC. It is translated as CASSLEDRVYYGYTF.

This rearrangement joins TRBV6-1 to TRBJ2-7; D perhaps matches TRBD1 (6 bases). V was clipped by 11 bases and J by 1 base, with 15 bases between them. Germline V CDR1 and CDR2: MNHNS, SASEGT. CDR3 length equals 13 residues. The CDR3 nucleotides are TGTGCCGCAAGGGCAGGGGCATCCTACGAGCAGTACTTC. This sequence encodes CAARAGASYEQYF.

This clone was observed a few times. The rearrangement uses TRBV28 and TRBJ1-2, with D perhaps matching TRBD1 (5 bases). Germline CDR1 reads MDHEN; CDR2 reads SYDVKM. V lost 4 bases, J lost 4 bases, and 13 bases lay in between. The CDR3 is 14 residues long. The CDR3 protein is CASSSPTALYGYTF. CDR3 in DNA: TGTGCCAGCAGTTCTCCGACAGCTCTCTATGGCTACACCTTC.

The rearrangement links TRBV29-1 to TRBJ2-1; D possibly corresponds to TRBD2 (5 bases). The CDR3 has 13 amino acids. The germline V and J ends were trimmed by 6 bases and 6 bases, with 15 bases remaining between them. CDR1 and CDR2 (germline): SQVTM, ANQGSEA. CDR3 sequence: CSVKMTGFNEQFF. CDR3 in DNA: TGCAGCGTAAAAATGACGGGGTTCAATGAGCAGTTCTTC.

V is TRBV4-2 and J is TRBJ2-1, with TRBD1 as a possible D gene (5 bases). In germline, CDR1 is LGHNA, CDR2 YNFKEQ. Trimming removed 1 base from V and 4 bases from J, with 8 bases in between. The CDR3 extends over 14 amino acids. The DNA for the CDR3 is TGTGCCAGCAGCCAAGTAGGACAATACAATGAGCAGTTCTTC. Its protein is CASSQVGQYNEQFF.

In the case of this clone: The sample contains more than one DNA sequence encoding this CDR3. This sequence joins TRBV27 and TRBJ2-7; 11 nucleotides align to TRBD1. The CDR3 covers 14 residues. The germline V gene encodes CDR1 MNHEY and CDR2 SMNVEV (reference sequence). The V segment lost 5 bases and the J segment 3 bases; nucleotides outside the gene matches: 3. The CDR3 reads CASSPGTGGYEQYF. The CDR3 nucleotides read TGTGCCAGCAGTCCTGGGACAGGGGGCTACGAGCAGTACTTC.

This sequence joins TRBV4-2 and TRBJ2-1; 8 bases are a match to TRBD2. Germline CDR1 LGHNA, CDR2 YNFKEQ. There are 16 residues in the CDR3. Unmatched junction bases numbered 2, after V lost 0 bases and J lost 1 base. The DNA of the CDR3 is TGTGCCAGCAGCCAAGAGGCTAGCGGGTCCTACAATGAGCAGTTCTTC. This translates into CASSQEASGSYNEQFF.

The V call is TRBV19, the J call TRBJ2-2; 8 bases fit TRBD2. The CDR3 covers 14 residues. Trimming at V came to 6 bases and at J to 3 bases, leaving 3 bases not matched to a gene. Germline V gives CDR1 LNHDA, CDR2 SQIVND (reference sequence). CDR3 DNA: TGTGCCAGTAGGACGGGAGGGTACACCGGGGAGCTGTTTTTT. Protein product: CASRTGGYTGELFF.

The chain links TRBV27 to TRBJ2-7, with TRBD2 matching 7 bases. Germline loops: CDR1 MNHEY, CDR2 SMNVEV (reference sequence). This CDR3 comprises 13 residues. J gave up 3 bases and V 5 bases, and 4 bases lay outside the gene matches. In nucleotides, the CDR3 is TGTGCCAGCAGTCCCGGACTAGACTACGAGCAGTACTTC. This sequence encodes CASSPGLDYEQYF.

The J gene is TRBJ2-1, the V gene TRBV9, with 8 nucleotides matching TRBD2. V was pared by 4 bases and J by 6 bases, with 6 bases of the junction left unmatched. Germline CDR1 is SGDLS and CDR2 is YYNGEE. The CDR3 loop spans 14 amino acids. DNA for the CDR3: TGTGCCAGCAGCCCGTCCGGGACTAGCAATGAGCAGTTCTTC. Translated, it gives CASSPSGTSNEQFF.

The CDR3 spells CASSLLQGAQETQYF. The CDR3, as DNA: TGCGCCAGCAGCTTGTTACAGGGGGCGCAGGAGACCCAGTACTTC. The genes are TRBV5-1 and TRBJ2-5; 9 bases are shared with TRBD1. Germline V gene sequence: CDR1 SGHRS, CDR2 YFSETQ. There are 15 residues in the CDR3. The V gene end was trimmed by 1 base and the J gene end by 5 bases; junction bases not matched to a gene: 6.

This clone was detected only once. The chain is built from TRBV28 and TRBJ2-1; D gene unclear. This CDR3 region has 17 residues. Germline CDR1 reads MDHEN; CDR2 reads SYDVKM. Trimming removed 10 bases from V and 1 base from J, with 23 bases in between. The chain's CDR3 is CAIIRVSLTDSYNEQFF. The CDR3 DNA follows: TGTGCCATCATTAGAGTGTCCCTTACTGATTCCTACAATGAGCAGTTCTTC.

In this sample, this clone turned up a few times. The chain is built from TRBV7-9 and TRBJ2-1, with 7 bases lining up with TRBD1. J gave up 2 bases and V 5 bases, and 3 bases lay outside the gene matches. From germline, CDR1 is SEHNR and CDR2 FQNEAQ (reference sequence). The CDR3 spans 14 residues. CDR3 in amino acids: CASSKGTAYNEQFF. The CDR3 DNA reads TGTGCCAGCAGCAAGGGGACAGCCTACAATGAGCAGTTCTTC.

The chain carries TRBV10-3 and TRBJ2-3, with D perhaps matching TRBD2 (5 bases). The ends were cut back, 7 bases at V and 0 bases at J, with 8 bases in the middle. Germline assignment: CDR1 ENHRY and CDR2 SYGVKD. The CDR3 is 13 amino acids. This CDR3 is CAINRESTDTQYF. The CDR3 nucleotides read TGTGCCATCAATAGGGAGAGCACAGATACGCAGTATTTT.

CDR3 in DNA: TGTGCCAGTAGTATTGGACTAGCGGGCTACGAGCAGTACTTC. Amino acid sequence: CASSIGLAGYEQYF. The gene calls are TRBV19 and TRBJ2-7; TRBD2 agrees at 11 bases. After removal of 3 bases from V and 3 bases from J, the junction contained 1 base not matched to a gene. The CDR3 extends over 14 amino acids. Germline CDR1 is LNHDA and CDR2 is SQIVND (reference sequence).

The chain employs TRBV6-6 and TRBJ1-2; 12 nucleotides agree with TRBD1. The CDR3 has 15 amino acids. The V gene end was trimmed by 3 bases and the J gene end by 4 bases; junction bases not matched to a gene: 3. Germline lookup yields CDR1 MNHNY and CDR2 SVGAGI (reference sequence). This chain's CDR3 is CASSYWDRGPYGYTF. The CDR3 bases are TGTGCCAGCAGTTATTGGGACAGGGGGCCCTATGGCTACACCTTC.

The chain employs TRBV6-5 and TRBJ2-6; no clear D gene. The CDR3 runs to 13 residues. V dropped 7 bases and J dropped 4 bases, with 8 bases sitting between them. Germline V lookup: CDR1 MNHEY, CDR2 SVGAGI. CDR3 protein: CASTSVGANVLTF. DNA of the CDR3: TGTGCCAGCACGAGTGTGGGGGCCAACGTCCTGACTTTC.

Only one count was recorded for this clone. The rearrangement joins TRBV5-8 to TRBJ2-7; 8 nucleotides align to TRBD1. The CDR3 length is 14 residues. V gave up 4 bases and J gave up 3 bases; unmatched junction bases: 6. Germline CDR1 is SGHTS and CDR2 is YDEGEE. The CDR3 region is CASSPRGLIYEQYF. The CDR3 DNA reads TGTGCCAGCAGCCCCAGGGGGCTCATCTACGAGCAGTACTTC.

The chain links TRBV5-4 to TRBJ1-2; a weak D match, TRBD1 (5 bases). V was cut by 6 bases and J by 8 bases, with 23 bases left in between. Germline V CDR1 and CDR2: SGHNT, YYREEE (reference sequence). The CDR3 loop spans 15 amino acids. This CDR3 is CASIHLDSSKRGYTF. The CDR3 region has the DNA TGTGCCAGCATTCATTTAGACAGCTCTAAGAGGGGCTACACCTTC.

This clone was recorded once. This chain joins TRBV9 and TRBJ1-1, with 7 nucleotides matching TRBD1. CDR1 and CDR2 (germline): SGDLS, YYNGEE. J lost 1 base, V lost 2 bases, and 2 bases had no gene match. The CDR3 contains 14 residues. CDR3 region: CASSVNRGNTEAFF. As DNA, the CDR3 is TGTGCCAGCAGCGTCAACAGGGGGAACACTGAAGCTTTCTTT.

CDR3 residues: CATSRVAGVRVEQYF. The CDR3 DNA is TGTGCCACCAGCAGAGTGGCAGGGGTTCGGGTCGAGCAGTACTTC. The rearrangement links TRBV15 to TRBJ2-7; a weak D match, TRBD1 (6 bases). The CDR3 is 15 amino acids. Trimming removed 1 base from V and 6 bases from J, with 16 bases in between. Germline V gene sequence: CDR1 LNHNV, CDR2 YYDKDF (reference sequence). The full variable domain, with the rest looked up from reference TRBV15 and TRBJ2-7, is DAMVIQNPRYQVTQFGKPVTLSCSQTLNHNVMYWYQQKSSQAPKLLFHYYDKDFNNEADTPDNFQSRRPNTSFCFLDIRSPGLGDTAMYLCATSRVAGVRVEQYFGPGTRLTVT.

V usage is TRBV18 and J usage is TRBJ1-1; TRBD1 might be the D (5 bases). CDR1 is KGHSH and CDR2 is LQKENI in the germline V gene. Trimming removed 4 bases at V and 5 bases at J, with 11 bases between. The CDR3 loop spans 13 amino acids. CDR3 protein: CASSLDSGTEAFF. Here the CDR3 DNA reads TGTGCCAGCTCACTAGACAGTGGGACTGAAGCTTTCTTT.

The chain has TRBV2 and TRBJ2-1, with D unresolved. V was trimmed by 6 bases and J by 0 bases, leaving 6 bases between them. The CDR3 is made up of 13 amino acids. Germline loops: CDR1 SNHLY, CDR2 FYNNEI. This chain's CDR3 is CASSLNSYNEQFF. The DNA of the CDR3 is TGTGCCAGCAGCTTAAACTCCTACAATGAGCAGTTCTTC.

This chain uses TRBV6-1 with TRBJ2-5; 7 bases are a match to TRBD1. Per the germline V gene, CDR1 is MNHNS and CDR2 is SASEGT. The CDR3 contains 15 residues. After removal of 6 bases from V and 1 base from J, the junction contained 8 bases not matched to a gene. In nucleotides, the CDR3 is TGTGCCAGCAGGCCCCTCGGGACAGCCCAAGAGACCCAGTACTTC. Its translation: CASRPLGTAQETQYF.

J is TRBJ1-2 and V is TRBV28; D unclear. CDR1 is MDHEN, CDR2 SYDVKM, per germline. CDR3 size: 14 residues. Between the trimmed V and J ends, which lost 3 bases and 3 bases, there was a span of 11 bases. CDR3: CASSLGPGHYGYTF. The CDR3, as DNA: TGTGCCAGCAGTTTGGGTCCAGGCCACTATGGCTACACCTTC.

The chain recombines TRBV28 with TRBJ1-1; no reliable D call. Germline assignment: CDR1 MDHEN and CDR2 SYDVKM. Between the trimmed V and J ends, which lost 3 bases and 1 base, there was a span of 9 bases. The CDR3 has 14 residues. In DNA form, the CDR3 reads TGTGCCAGCAGTTTGAGGTTCGAGAACACTGAAGCTTTCTTT. It codes for CASSLRFENTEAFF. Drawing the rest from reference TRBV28 and TRBJ1-1, the complete variable domain is DVKVTQSSRYLVKRTGEKVFLECVQDMDHENMFWYRQDPGLGLRLIYFSYDVKMKEKGDIPEGYSVSREKKERFSLILESASTNQTSMYLCASSLRFENTEAFFGQGTRLTVV.